Presented here are 21 T cell receptor beta chains from one specimen sequenced in a study of blood T cell repertoires in COVID-19. Profiling relied on immunoSEQ multiplex PCR, and the TCRdb table lists in-frame clones only, not all of them. The table records about 340,000 clones, 65% to 85% of them present only once. Input material: peripheral blood. The receptor set was obtained from a young man with active or convalescent COVID-19.

The CDR3 sequence is CASERQGTGELFF. For the CDR3, the DNA is TGTGCCAGCGAACGACAGGGGACCGGGGAGCTGTTTTTT. This chain joins TRBV28 and TRBJ2-2; 8 bases are a match to TRBD1. This CDR3 is 13 amino acids long. J gave up 5 bases and V 8 bases, and 4 bases lay outside the gene matches. Germline values: CDR1 MDHEN, CDR2 SYDVKM.

V gene TRBV10-3 combines with J gene TRBJ2-2; D may be TRBD1 (6 bases). V was shortened by 8 bases and J by 6 bases, with 13 bases between the two germline ends. Germline values: CDR1 ENHRY, CDR2 SYGVKD. This CDR3 is 13 amino acids long. The chain's CDR3 is CAIGGRDSGELFF. The DNA of the CDR3 is TGTGCCATCGGGGGCAGGGATTCCGGGGAGCTGTTTTTT.

The rearrangement links TRBV3-1 (or the pseudogene TRBV3-2) to TRBJ1-5; 8 bases line up with TRBD1. The CDR3 is 14 residues long. CDR1 is LGHDT, CDR2 YNNKEL, per germline (reference sequence). The V segment lost 1 base and the J segment 5 bases; nucleotides outside the gene matches: 1. The CDR3 coding sequence is TGTGCCAGCAGCCAAGCGACAGGGGATCAGCCCCAGCATTTT. Protein: CASSQATGDQPQHF.

This clone was counted a single time. The genes are TRBV5-1 and TRBJ1-2; D gene ambiguous. Trimming took off 0 bases at V and 8 bases at J, with 17 bases between the two ends. The CDR3 spans 15 residues. Germline CDR1 and CDR2: SGHRS and YFSETQ. The CDR3 loop reads CASSLDGAGLKGYTF. CDR3 bases: TGCGCCAGCAGCTTGGACGGTGCGGGGTTAAAGGGCTACACCTTC.

This clone was detected a few times. The chain has TRBV27 and TRBJ1-2; tentative D call: TRBD1 (5 bases). Trimming shortened V by 2 bases and J by 6 bases, and 10 bases separated the two germline ends. CDR3 length: 13 amino acids. The germline gives CDR1 MNHEY, CDR2 SMNVEV (reference sequence). The CDR3 sequence is CASSLGQFDGYTF. The CDR3 nucleotides are TGTGCCAGCAGTTTAGGACAATTCGATGGCTACACCTTC.

The genes are TRBV6-1 and TRBJ1-5; D is unresolved. The CDR3 runs 16 residues. The germline CDR1 and CDR2 sequences are MNHNS and SASEGT. Deletions cut 1 base from V and 0 bases from J, with 10 bases between. As DNA, the CDR3 is TGTGCCAGCAGTGAAGTTCCGGGGATTAGCAATCAGCCCCAGCATTTT. This encodes CASSEVPGISNQPQHF.

The chain couples TRBV24-1 to TRBJ2-2, with D perhaps TRBD1 (6 bases). Trimming shortened V by 2 bases and J by 3 bases, and 12 bases separated the two germline ends. Per germline, CDR1 KGHDR and CDR2 SFDVKD. The CDR3 spans 16 residues. CDR3: CATSDSQGQDTGELFF. CDR3 bases: TGTGCCACCAGTGATTCCCAGGGGCAGGACACCGGGGAGCTGTTTTTT.

The chain joins TRBV18 to TRBJ2-3; 14 bases line up with TRBD2. The CDR3 spans 16 residues. CDR1 and CDR2 (germline): KGHSH, LQKENI. After removal of 3 bases from V and 6 bases from J, the junction contained 5 bases not matched to a gene. The CDR3 is CASSPGTSGGLDTQYF. In DNA, the CDR3 is TGTGCCAGCTCACCCGGGACTAGCGGGGGTCTGGATACGCAGTATTTT.

This clone has just a few counts. The chain has TRBV29-1 and TRBJ1-6, with a possible D match to TRBD1 (5 bases). Germline V lookup: CDR1 SQVTM, CDR2 ANQGSEA. This CDR3 contains 12 residues. The CDR3 DNA sequence: TGCGGCTTCTGCGGGACCCTCTCACCCCTCCACTTT. Its protein product is CGFCGTLSPLHF.

This clone was seen repeatedly, ten times or more. The J gene is TRBJ1-5, the V gene TRBV30; TRBD1 might be the D (5 bases). The ends were cut back, 1 base at V and 8 bases at J, with 15 bases in the middle. Germline-derived CDR1 and CDR2 are GTSNPN and SVGIG (reference sequence). This CDR3 contains 14 residues. The CDR3 coding sequence is TGTGCCTGGAGTGCCGGGACTTGGGGGGAGCCCCAGCATTTT. Translation gives CAWSAGTWGEPQHF.

On this clone: Other DNA sequences within the sample encode an identical CDR3. The chain combines TRBV30 with TRBJ1-1, with D unresolved. Germline V gene sequence: CDR1 GTSNPN, CDR2 SVGIG (reference sequence). The CDR3 consists of 13 residues. V lost 0 bases and J lost 0, with 5 bases in between. This CDR3 reads CAWSVQMNTEAFF. The CDR3, as DNA: TGTGCCTGGAGTGTTCAGATGAACACTGAAGCTTTCTTT.

The rearrangement joins TRBV7-3 to TRBJ2-1; 15 nucleotides line up with TRBD2. CDR1 and CDR2 (germline): SGHTA, FQGTGA. J gave up 5 bases and V 5 bases, and 7 bases lay outside the gene matches. The CDR3 loop spans 17 amino acids. The CDR3 spells CASSLPGLAGGNNEQFF. The DNA for the CDR3 is TGTGCCAGCAGCCTACCAGGACTAGCGGGGGGGAACAATGAGCAGTTCTTC.

The CDR3 spells CATTPGYNSPLHF. The CDR3 region has the DNA TGTGCCACCACACCTGGCTATAATTCACCCCTCCACTTT. The chain has TRBV28 and TRBJ1-6, with unresolved D. The CDR3 extends over 13 amino acids. Deletions cut 10 bases from V and 3 bases from J, with 10 bases between. The germline CDR1 and CDR2 sequences are MDHEN and SYDVKM.

This clone was seen only once. V usage is TRBV19 and J usage is TRBJ1-2, with 8 bases fitting TRBD1. The CDR3 extends over 17 amino acids. With V trimmed by 4 bases and J by 5 bases, 15 bases remained unmatched. Germline CDR1 reads LNHDA; CDR2 reads SQIVND (reference sequence). The DNA for the CDR3 is TGTGCCAGTAGTAGCCAAGCCATTCGGACAGGGAGGTATGGCTACACCTTC. Protein product: CASSSQAIRTGRYGYTF.

The chain is built from TRBV6-2 or TRBV6-3 and TRBJ2-7; 11 positions match TRBD2. This CDR3 has 19 residues. Germline lookup yields CDR1 MNHEY and CDR2 SVGEGT. V trimming: 6 bases; J trimming: 0 bases; junction bases outside the gene matches: 16. CDR3: CASSPTGGGLAGSSYEQYF. DNA for the CDR3: TGTGCCAGCAGCCCTACAGGGGGCGGACTAGCGGGCAGCTCCTACGAGCAGTACTTC.

In DNA form, the CDR3 reads TGTGCCACCAGTACAGCCCGTCACTATGGCTACACCTTC. It is translated as CATSTARHYGYTF. The chain carries TRBV24-1 and TRBJ1-2; D remains ambiguous. With 6 bases removed from V and 3 bases from J, the gap between germline ends came to 10 bases. The CDR3 extends over 13 amino acids. CDR1 is KGHDR and CDR2 is SFDVKD in the germline V gene.

The gene calls are TRBV18 and TRBJ1-5; D possibly corresponds to TRBD1 (5 bases). This CDR3 region has 14 residues. Between the trimmed V and J ends, which lost 3 bases and 2 bases, there was a span of 8 bases. Germline lookup yields CDR1 KGHSH and CDR2 LQKENI. DNA of the CDR3: TGTGCCAGCTCACCCCAGGGCGGCAATCAGCCCCAGCATTTT. Encoded protein: CASSPQGGNQPQHF. The complete variable domain, with remaining parts taken from reference TRBV18 and TRBJ1-5, reads NAGVMQNPRHLVRRRGQEARLRCSPMKGHSHVYWYRQLPEEGLKFMVYLQKENIIDESGMPKERFSAEFPKEGPSILRIQQVVRGDSAAYFCASSPQGGNQPQHFGDGTRLSIL.

The table lists this clone with a count of one. The V and J genes are TRBV24-1 and TRBJ2-5, with D perhaps TRBD1 (5 bases). Trimming removed 3 bases at V and 5 bases at J, with 9 bases between. CDR1 is KGHDR, CDR2 SFDVKD, per germline. The length of the CDR3 is 13 residues. The CDR3 sequence: CATSDGALETQYF. CDR3 in DNA: TGTGCCACCAGTGATGGGGCGTTGGAGACCCAGTACTTC.

J is TRBJ1-1 and V is TRBV5-1, with TRBD1 matching 8 bases. V shed 3 bases and J 2 bases; nucleotides not matched to a gene: 6. Germline V gene lookup returns CDR1 SGHRS and CDR2 YFSETQ. The CDR3 is made up of 15 amino acids. CDR3 in DNA: TGCGCCAGCAGCTGGCAGACAGGGGCAAACACTGAAGCTTTCTTT. Protein product: CASSWQTGANTEAFF.

The chain joins TRBV7-2 to TRBJ1-5; D might be TRBD1 (5 bases). Germline CDR1 and CDR2: SGHTA and FQGNSA. Trimming pared 5 bases from V and 6 bases from J, leaving 17 bases between. The CDR3 consists of 15 residues. This CDR3 reads CASSLQVGGGQPQHF. CDR3 DNA: TGTGCCAGCAGCCTACAGGTGGGCGGCGGTCAGCCCCAGCATTTT.

This chain links TRBV30 with TRBJ2-5; 13 bases agree with TRBD2. Looked up from germline, CDR1 is GTSNPN and CDR2 is SVGIG (reference sequence). With 5 bases clipped from V and 2 bases from J, the junction kept 8 bases outside the gene matches. The CDR3 sequence is 16 residues long. As DNA, the CDR3 is TGTGCCTGGGGGACTAGCGGGGCCCCTATTCAAGAGACCCAGTACTTC. Its protein product is CAWGTSGAPIQETQYF.